This T cell receptor (beta chain) was profiled in a study of immune evolution from preneoplasia to lung adenocarcinoma. Study details: HLA loss of heterozygosity: about 7% AIS, over 12% MIA, around 33% ADC, none AAH.

Resections took place in Japan or China from about 2013 to 2017. H&E slides confirmed each diagnosis, reviewed by two pathologists independently. A word on this clone: Its specificity is unknown.

Study-level points and caveats: Normal lung had highest clonality; later lesions appeared denser, more diverse.

TCRdb's table, derived via immunoSEQ multiplex PCR, lists solely in-frame clones and lacks some. The sample shows over 6,000 clones, 65% to 90% of them seen only once. Material for sequencing was FFPE minimally invasive lung adenocarcinoma tissue. The TCR originated in a person aged 70 to 85 with lung adenocarcinoma.

CDR3 sequence: CASKQEGAYYEQYF. CDR3 bases: TGTGCCAGCAAACAAGAAGGAGCCTACTACGAGCAGTACTTC. V usage is TRBV2 and J usage is TRBJ2-7, with D unresolved. The CDR3 is made up of 14 amino acids. Germline V gene lookup returns CDR1 SNHLY and CDR2 FYNNEI. Trimming shortened V by 7 bases and J by 3 bases, and 16 bases separated the two germline ends.